These T cell receptor beta chains were read from a single sample in a study of blood T cell repertoires in COVID-19. Generated by immunoSEQ multiplex PCR, the TCRdb table keeps only in-frame clones and is missing some. This repertoire shows 200,000 to 300,000 clones, 86% found once; its top ten account for over 2.5%. Sequencing input: PBMCs or T cells enriched from blood (not recorded which). Receptors originate from a woman aged 18-29 years who had recovered from COVID-19. The CDR3 runs from the conserved cysteine through the conserved F or W. D genes are given only for firm matches. Rows may omit the clone size; those that give it use once, few, many or a size class.

>NA|TRBJ2-2|TRBV3-1/TRBV3-2|TRBD1
CASSHPRQGVGTGELFF
TGTGCCAGCAGCCACCCCCGACAGGGGGTCGGCACCGGGGAGCTGTTTTTT
>NA|TRBJ1-3|TRBV19|NA
CASSIRAGTRSGNTIYF
TGTGCCAGTAGTATCAGGGCCGGGACACGCTCTGGAAACACCATATATTTT
>NA|TRBJ1-3|TRBV27|NA
CASSGGNTIYF
TGTGCCAGCAGTGGCGGAAACACCATATATTTT
>NA|TRBJ1-5|TRBV30|NA
CAWSGLPNQPQHF
TGTGCCTGGAGTGGGCTTCCCAATCAGCCCCAGCATTTT
>once|TRBJ2-3|TRBV14|TRBD2
CASKASGTRRSTDTQYF
TGTGCCAGCAAGGCTAGCGGGACCCGCCGTAGCACAGATACGCAGTATTTT
>NA|TRBJ1-5|TRBV5-1|NA
CASSPDSPNQPQHF
TGCGCCAGCAGCCCCGACAGCCCCAATCAGCCCCAGCATTTT
>NA|TRBJ2-2|TRBV7-8|NA
CASSALRGSNTGELFF
TGTGCCAGCAGCGCGTTGAGAGGATCGAACACCGGGGAGCTGTTTTTT
>NA|TRBJ2-3|TRBV7-2|NA
CASSPASASDTQYF
TGTGCCAGCAGCCCAGCTAGCGCCTCAGATACGCAGTATTTT
>NA|TRBJ1-1|TRBV27|NA
CASSLSAGLNTEAFF
TGTGCCAGCAGTTTATCGGCAGGGCTGAACACTGAAGCTTTCTTT
>NA|TRBJ2-7|TRBV11-2|NA
CASSPPTPWSEQYF
TGTGCCAGCAGCCCCCCGACCCCCTGGAGCGAGCAGTACTTC
>NA|TRBJ1-1|TRBV30|NA
CAWSVSLAYTEAFF
TGTGCCTGGAGTGTGTCCCTAGCGTACACTGAAGCTTTCTTT
>NA|TRBJ1-5|TRBV13|NA
CASQGPSSQPQHF
TGTGCCAGCCAGGGGCCTTCTAGTCAGCCCCAGCATTTT
>NA|TRBJ1-2|TRBV7-9|TRBD1
CASSRTGFGNYGYTF
TGTGCCAGCAGCCGGACAGGGTTCGGGAACTATGGCTACACCTTC
>NA|TRBJ2-7|TRBV19|NA
CASSITGSSEQYF
TGTGCCAGTAGTATTACAGGGAGCTCCGAGCAGTACTTC
>once|TRBJ1-4|TRBV9|TRBD1
CASSVAGQGVEKLFF
TGTGCCAGCAGCGTAGCCGGACAGGGCGTTGAAAAACTGTTTTTT
>once|TRBJ2-5|TRBV28|TRBD2
CASRRLAEGPETQYF
TGTGCCAGCAGGCGACTAGCTGAGGGCCCAGAGACCCAGTACTTC
>NA|TRBJ2-3|TRBV28|TRBD2
CASSPLAGPTDTQYF
TGTGCCAGCAGTCCATTAGCGGGCCCCACAGATACGCAGTATTTT
>NA|TRBJ1-1|TRBV5-4|TRBD1
CASSNDRGPEAFF
TGTGCCAGCAGCAACGACAGGGGACCCGAAGCTTTCTTT
>NA|TRBJ1-2|TRBV27|NA
CASSYLRDTATSGYTF
TGTGCCAGCAGTTACCTCCGGGACACCGCAACCTCTGGCTACACCTTC
>NA|TRBJ2-7|TRBV15|TRBD2
CATSRPGTSGYYEQYF
TGTGCCACCAGCAGACCCGGGACTAGCGGATATTACGAGCAGTACTTC
>NA|TRBJ2-1|TRBV6-5|NA
CASSYSGGDSYNEQFF
TGTGCCAGCAGTTACTCGGGCGGGGATTCCTACAATGAGCAGTTCTTC
>NA|TRBJ1-2|TRBV7-6|TRBD1
CASSPIPGGSHYGYTF
TGTGCCAGCAGCCCGATCCCAGGGGGTTCTCACTATGGCTACACCTTC
>NA|TRBJ1-4|TRBV12-3/TRBV12-4|NA
CASSFSGELFF
TGTGCCAGCAGTTTTTCAGGGGAACTGTTTTTT
>NA|TRBJ1-2|TRBV28|TRBD1
CASSLLGTGERRGYTF
TGTGCCAGCAGTTTATTAGGGACAGGGGAAAGGCGCGGCTACACCTTC
>NA|TRBJ2-1|TRBV7-9|TRBD2
CASTGGTYNEQFF
TGTGCCAGCACGGGAGGAACCTACAATGAGCAGTTCTTC
>NA|TRBJ2-1|TRBV14|TRBD2
CASSQSLRGKEFF
TGTGCCAGCAGCCAATCCCTGCGGGGGAAGGAGTTCTTC
>once|TRBJ1-1|TRBV4-3|TRBD1
CASAYETGTNTEAFF
TGCGCCAGCGCCTACGAGACAGGGACGAACACTGAAGCTTTCTTT
>NA|TRBJ2-7|TRBV2|NA
CASSFDRSSYEQYF
TGTGCCAGCAGTTTCGACAGGAGCTCCTACGAGCAGTACTTC
>NA|TRBJ1-5|TRBV9|NA
CASRRRPRHQPQHF
TGTGCCAGCAGGAGAAGGCCCAGGCATCAGCCCCAGCATTTT
>NA|TRBJ2-7|TRBV12-3/TRBV12-4|NA
CASSSSYEQYF
TGTGCCAGCAGTTCGTCCTACGAGCAGTACTTC
>NA|TRBJ2-7|TRBV29-1|NA
CSVSRGAVDEQYF
TGCAGCGTTAGCAGGGGCGCGGTGGACGAGCAGTACTTC
>once|TRBJ1-1|TRBV9|NA
CASSVHPEPKNTEAFF
TGTGCCAGCAGCGTACACCCCGAGCCCAAGAACACTGAAGCTTTCTTT
>NA|TRBJ2-1|TRBV11-2|TRBD1
CASRGTGGHEQFF
TGTGCCAGCAGGGGGACAGGGGGGCATGAGCAGTTCTTC
>NA|TRBJ1-2|TRBV19|NA
CASSSQVTTYGYTF
TGTGCCAGTAGTTCCCAAGTAACAACCTATGGCTACACCTTC
>NA|TRBJ2-3|TRBV9|TRBD1
CASSAGTGVHTDTQYF
TGTGCCAGCAGCGCTGGGACAGGAGTCCACACAGATACGCAGTATTTT
>NA|TRBJ2-2|TRBV12-2|NA
CASRLRDRAHGELFF
TGTGCAAGTCGCCTCCGGGACAGGGCTCACGGGGAGCTGTTTTTT
>NA|TRBJ2-7|TRBV7-2|NA
CASSNHRELEQYF
TGTGCCAGCAGCAACCACCGGGAGCTGGAGCAGTACTTC
>NA|TRBJ2-7|TRBV6-5|NA
CATRGSAYEQYF
TGTGCCACCCGGGGATCCGCCTACGAGCAGTACTTC
>NA|TRBJ1-1|TRBV19|NA
CASRTGNTEAFF
TGTGCCAGTAGAACAGGGAACACTGAAGCTTTCTTT
>NA|TRBJ1-6|TRBV7-9|NA
CASSHPGDNSPLHF
TGTGCCAGCAGCCACCCAGGGGACAATTCACCCCTCCACTTT
>NA|TRBJ2-2|TRBV4-3|TRBD2
CASSLGLAGGHFTTGELFF
TGCGCCAGCAGCCTGGGACTAGCGGGGGGGCATTTTACCACCGGGGAGCTGTTTTTT
>NA|TRBJ2-1|TRBV5-1|TRBD2
CASSLTGLAEVEQFF
TGCGCCAGCAGCCTAACGGGACTAGCCGAAGTCGAGCAGTTCTTC
>NA|TRBJ2-7|TRBV7-9|NA
CASSSTGTSTYEQYF
TGTGCCAGCAGCTCTACCGGGACATCAACCTACGAGCAGTACTTC
>NA|TRBJ2-3|TRBV19|NA
CASKQGTGTDTQYF
TGTGCCAGTAAACAGGGAACGGGGACAGATACGCAGTATTTT
>NA|TRBJ2-3|TRBV11-2|NA
CASSSRGWGQNTDTQYF
TGTGCCAGCAGCTCGAGGGGGTGGGGCCAGAACACAGATACGCAGTATTTT
>NA|TRBJ2-1|TRBV27|TRBD1
CASSTGETYNEQFF
TGTGCCAGCAGTACAGGGGAAACGTACAATGAGCAGTTCTTC
>NA|TRBJ1-1|TRBV5-1|TRBD1
CASSAGDRNTEAFF
TGCGCCAGCAGCGCCGGGGACAGGAACACTGAAGCTTTCTTT
>NA|TRBJ2-5|TRBV19|TRBD2
CASSSRAGAQETQYF
TGTGCCAGTAGTAGCAGAGCGGGGGCCCAAGAGACCCAGTACTTC
>NA|TRBJ2-1|TRBV6-5|NA
CASRRGRVDSEQFF
TGTGCCAGCAGAAGGGGGAGAGTTGACAGTGAGCAGTTCTTC
>NA|TRBJ1-2|TRBV19|TRBD1
CASSTTGTGSGYTF
TGTGCCAGTAGTACGACCGGGACAGGGTCTGGCTACACCTTC
>NA|TRBJ1-6|TRBV27|TRBD1
CASSLTPPGQGRNSPLHF
TGTGCCAGCAGTCTGACTCCTCCGGGACAGGGTAGGAATTCACCCCTCCACTTT
>NA|TRBJ2-7|TRBV7-8|NA
CASSLPGVHSSYEQYF
TGTGCCAGCAGCCTCCCGGGGGTGCACTCCTCCTACGAGCAGTACTTC
>NA|TRBJ1-5|TRBV12-5|NA
CASGPGGVGRQPQHF
TGTGCTAGTGGCCCGGGGGGGGTTGGTCGGCAGCCCCAGCATTTT